One sample yielded the 18 T cell receptor beta chains listed below, sequenced in a study of T-cell reconstitution after alpha-beta-depleted transplantation in children. Preparation of the TCRbeta library was carried out with unique molecular identifiers. TCRdb reanalysed the PCR reads using MiXCR and keeps one entry per CDR3 protein. The sample has 6,400 or so distinct CDR3 sequences, 16% seen once. This specimen consisted of PBMCs, obtained before TCRalphabeta/CD19-depleted stem cell transplant. The origin of the receptors is a boy under 10 years old with acute lymphoblastic leukemia, due to receive a stem cell transplant.

This clonotype is classed as medium-sized (0.01 to 0.1%). The rearrangement links TRBV7-9 to TRBJ2-7, with D perhaps TRBD2 (7 bases). With 4 bases removed from V and 5 bases from J, the gap between germline ends came to 12 bases. The CDR3 loop spans 13 amino acids. Germline loops: CDR1 SEHNR, CDR2 FQNEAQ (reference sequence). CDR3 nucleotides: TGTGCCAGCAGCTCTGGGGGGGGCCACGAGCAGTACTTC. Its translation: CASSSGGGHEQYF.

By frequency in the sample, this clonotype is medium-sized. V is TRBV5-1 and J is TRBJ2-7, with D unclear. Germline V gene data show CDR1 as SGHRS and CDR2 as YFSETQ. This CDR3 comprises 14 residues. Trimming stripped 7 bases from V and 0 bases from J, with 14 bases between. The CDR3 sequence: CASFLSPFSYEQYF. CDR3 bases: TGCGCCAGCTTCCTCTCGCCTTTCTCCTACGAGCAGTACTTC.

This clonotype was picked up many times. The V call is TRBV5-4, the J call TRBJ2-7, with 12 nucleotides matching TRBD2. The CDR3 totals 16 residues. CDR1 SGHNT and CDR2 YYREEE come from the germline V gene (reference sequence). Trimming removed 5 bases from V and 5 bases from J; junction bases left unmatched: 11. The CDR3 region is CASRHNLAGGINEQYF. In DNA, the CDR3 is TGTGCCAGCAGACATAACCTAGCGGGGGGGATCAACGAGCAGTACTTC.

To note about this clonotype: A single base separates this from a much larger clone, so it may be a read error. The V and J genes are TRBV2 and TRBJ1-2; 11 bases line up with TRBD1. The V gene's germline CDR1 is SNHLY and CDR2 FYNNEI. The CDR3 runs to 19 residues. CDR3: CARSSLRPGTGGGNYGYTF. CDR3 nucleotides: TGTGCCCGCAGTTCACTTCGTCCCGGGACAGGGGGGGGAAACTATGGCTACACCTTC.

This clonotype ranks as medium-sized. The CDR3 sequence is CASSQNTGDEAFF. The CDR3 DNA reads TGTGCCAGCAGCCAAAACACAGGGGACGAAGCTTTCTTT. The chain recombines TRBV4-2 with TRBJ1-1, with 7 bases identical to TRBD1. Per germline, CDR1 LGHNA and CDR2 YNFKEQ. This CDR3 is built from 13 residues. With V trimmed by 2 bases and J by 8 bases, 5 bases remained unmatched.

By share of the sample, this clonotype is medium-sized. This chain connects TRBV15 to TRBJ2-7, with D possibly being TRBD2 (6 bases). V lost 5 bases to trimming and J lost 7 bases, with 18 bases between them. This CDR3 has 14 amino acids. Germline lookup yields CDR1 LNHNV and CDR2 YYDKDF (reference sequence). This CDR3 reads CATSVGSPGWEQYF. CDR3 DNA: TGTGCCACCAGCGTCGGGAGCCCCGGCTGGGAGCAGTACTTC.

This chain uses TRBV7-2 with TRBJ2-2; 8 nucleotides match TRBD1. Per the germline V gene, CDR1 is SGHTA and CDR2 is FQGNSA. V lost 1 base, J lost 5 bases, and 9 bases stayed unmatched. CDR3 length equals 17 residues. CDR3 in DNA: TGTGCCAGCAGCTTAGTACCCCCGGGACAGGCGACCGGGGAGCTGTTTTTT. This codes for CASSLVPPGQATGELFF.

Ten or more counts support this clonotype. The genes are TRBV5-4 and TRBJ2-5; 11 positions agree with TRBD2. This CDR3 comprises 17 residues. Germline assignment: CDR1 SGHNT and CDR2 YYREEE (reference sequence). V dropped 2 bases and J dropped 3; count of bases not matched to a gene: 9. The CDR3 spells CASSFRLAGRAKETQYF. The CDR3 nucleotides are TGTGCCAGCAGCTTCCGACTAGCGGGGAGAGCCAAAGAGACCCAGTACTTC.

This clonotype was found many times. The chain has TRBV20-1 and TRBJ2-7, with D possibly matching TRBD1 (6 bases). CDR1 DFQATT and CDR2 SNEGSKA come from the germline V gene (reference sequence). Trimming left V 6 bases short and J 4 bases short, with 22 bases between. This CDR3 comprises 15 residues. The CDR3, as DNA: TGCAGTGCCCTCCTGTATAGCAGGGGTTCTTACGAGCAGTACTTC. The encoded protein is CSALLYSRGSYEQYF.

This clonotype is labeled medium-sized (0.01 to 0.1%). This sequence joins TRBV12-3 or TRBV12-4 and TRBJ2-3, with D unclear. There are 11 residues in the CDR3. With 6 bases removed from V and 3 bases from J, the gap between germline ends came to 4 bases. The CDR3 region is CASRETDTQYF. CDR3 nucleotide sequence: TGTGCCAGCAGGGAAACAGATACGCAGTATTTT.

This clonotype is medium-sized (0.01 to 0.1%) in the sample. The V and J genes are TRBV5-6 and TRBJ2-1; D may be TRBD1 or TRBD2 (6 bases each). Trimming stripped 0 bases from V and 4 bases from J, with 14 bases between. Germline values: CDR1 SGHDT, CDR2 YYEEEE. The CDR3 has 16 amino acids. CDR3 sequence reads: CASSLAVGGLYNEQFF. The CDR3 DNA reads as TGTGCCAGCAGCTTGGCCGTCGGGGGCCTTTACAATGAGCAGTTCTTC.

This clonotype was detected ten times or more. The chain joins TRBV18 to TRBJ2-5; TRBD2 is a possible D gene (5 bases). V was trimmed by 5 bases and J by 3 bases, leaving 10 bases between them. Germline values: CDR1 KGHSH, CDR2 LQKENI. CDR3 length: 13 amino acids. The CDR3 DNA reads TGTGCCAGCTCATCCGGGATTGAAGAGACCCAGTACTTC. It is translated as CASSSGIEETQYF.

In its sample, this clonotype ranks as medium-sized (0.01 to 0.1%). V is TRBV4-1 and J is TRBJ2-7; TRBD2 matches 8 bases. The V segment lost 1 base and the J segment 3 bases; nucleotides outside the gene matches: 8. The CDR3 covers 16 residues. Germline assignment: CDR1 MGHRA and CDR2 YSYEKL. The CDR3 is CASSQGIASGFYEQYF. CDR3 DNA: TGCGCCAGCAGCCAAGGCATTGCTAGCGGGTTCTACGAGCAGTACTTC.

This clonotype is categorized as medium-sized. The J gene is TRBJ2-1, the V gene TRBV5-1, with a tentative D call TRBD1 (6 bases). Per the germline V gene, CDR1 is SGHRS and CDR2 is YFSETQ. The CDR3 spans 16 residues. Between the trimmed V and J ends, which lost 4 bases and 0 bases, there was a span of 14 bases. The chain's CDR3 is CASSPDSFSSYNEQFF. CDR3 bases: TGCGCCAGCAGCCCGGACAGTTTCAGCTCCTACAATGAGCAGTTCTTC. Filled out from reference TRBV5-1 and TRBJ2-1, the complete variable domain reads KAGVTQTPRYLIKTRGQQVTLSCSPISGHRSVSWYQQTPGQGLQFLFEYFSETQRNKGNFPGRFSGRQFSNSRSEMNVSTLELGDSALYLCASSPDSFSSYNEQFFGPGTRLTVL.

This clonotype is termed medium-sized. This rearrangement joins TRBV20-1 to TRBJ2-3; 7 nucleotides line up with TRBD2. The CDR3 is 14 amino acids. Germline loops: CDR1 DFQATT, CDR2 SNEGSKA (reference sequence). V shed 6 bases, J shed 6 bases, and the junction held 12 bases outside the gene matches. In DNA, the CDR3 is TGCAGTGCCCCTGGCTGGGACTACGGGGATACGCAGTATTTT. It yields the protein CSAPGWDYGDTQYF.

This clonotype was picked up a small number of times. The chain is built from TRBV6-2 or TRBV6-3 and TRBJ2-3, with TRBD2 identical over 11 bases. The CDR3 runs 17 residues. The J segment lost 4 bases and the V segment lost 0 bases, leaving 6 bases of the junction unmatched. Germline CDR1 is MNHEY and CDR2 is SVGEGT. The CDR3 spells CASSYSRLAGSADTQYF. CDR3 bases: TGTGCCAGCAGTTACTCCCGACTAGCGGGGTCGGCAGATACGCAGTATTTT.

This clonotype is medium-sized in the sample. This chain links TRBV10-3 with TRBJ1-3, with 9 bases matching TRBD1. The CDR3 has 15 amino acids. The trim removed 7 bases at V and 3 bases at J, leaving 7 bases unmatched. Germline lookup yields CDR1 ENHRY and CDR2 SYGVKD. The CDR3 spells CAIKLQGARGNTIYF. CDR3 nucleotide sequence: TGTGCCATCAAGCTACAGGGGGCGCGTGGAAACACCATATATTTT.

In its sample, this clonotype is medium-sized. This chain joins TRBV5-1 and TRBJ2-1, with TRBD2 matching over 9 bases. Unmatched junction bases numbered 9, after V lost 6 bases and J lost 5 bases. Germline V gives CDR1 SGHRS, CDR2 YFSETQ. CDR3 length: 15 amino acids. The chain's CDR3 is CASKTRGGLNNEQFF. The CDR3 region has the DNA TGCGCCAGCAAAACGCGGGGGGGCCTCAACAATGAGCAGTTCTTC. The full variable domain, in which reference TRBV5-1 and TRBJ2-1 provide the parts outside the CDR3, is KAGVTQTPRYLIKTRGQQVTLSCSPISGHRSVSWYQQTPGQGLQFLFEYFSETQRNKGNFPGRFSGRQFSNSRSEMNVSTLELGDSALYLCASKTRGGLNNEQFFGPGTRLTVL.